This T cell receptor (beta chain) originates from a study of T-cell reconstitution after alpha-beta-depleted transplantation in children. There are many counts of this clonotype. Its antigen is unknown. The study's findings and limits: Surviving thymic progenitors and recipient T cells were the source of high TCRbeta diversity at day 60 in some patients. Diversity and T-cell counts at one year after transplant derived mostly from new T cells.

The library targeted TCRbeta and was prepared with unique molecular identifiers. Via MiXCR, TCRdb re-called the PCR reads, giving one row per CDR3 protein. The top ten hold 7.5% of the sample, which has some 300,000 distinct CDR3 sequences, over 9.5% seen once. Germline V gene data show CDR1 as LGHNA and CDR2 as YNFKEQ. This CDR3 has 14 residues. V lost 4 bases, J lost 2 bases, and 11 bases lay in between. This sequence was found in a boy under three years old with acute myeloid leukemia, due to receive a stem cell transplant. Sample: PBMCs, taken before TCRalphabeta/CD19-depleted stem cell transplant. V is TRBV4-2 and J is TRBJ2-5; D possibly corresponds to TRBD2 (6 bases). CDR3 DNA sequence: TGTGCCAGCAGCCTCCCTGGGACTCAAGAGACCCAGTACTTC. Translation: CASSLPGTQETQYF.